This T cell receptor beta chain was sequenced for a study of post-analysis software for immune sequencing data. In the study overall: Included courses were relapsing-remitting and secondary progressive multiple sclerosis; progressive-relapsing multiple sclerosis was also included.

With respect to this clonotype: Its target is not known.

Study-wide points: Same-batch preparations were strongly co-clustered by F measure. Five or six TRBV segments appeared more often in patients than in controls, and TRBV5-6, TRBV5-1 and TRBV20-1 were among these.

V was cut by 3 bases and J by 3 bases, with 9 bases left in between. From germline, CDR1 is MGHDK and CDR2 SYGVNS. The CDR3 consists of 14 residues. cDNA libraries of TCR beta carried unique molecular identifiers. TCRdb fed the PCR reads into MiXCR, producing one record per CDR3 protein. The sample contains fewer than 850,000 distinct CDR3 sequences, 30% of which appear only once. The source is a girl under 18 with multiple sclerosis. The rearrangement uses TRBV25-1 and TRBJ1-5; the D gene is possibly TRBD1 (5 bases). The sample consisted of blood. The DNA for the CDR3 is TGTGCCAGCAGTGACGGGGGTTTCAATCAGCCCCAGCATTTT. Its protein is CASSDGGFNQPQHF.